Detailed here is one T cell receptor beta chain. Its antigen remains unidentified. One junction end disagrees with the germline gene, perhaps due to a read error. This specimen belongs to a study of T cells in Graves' hyperthyroidism and ophthalmopathy. Whole-study findings and limits: Expanded thyroid clonotypes (above 0.001) were mostly also found in blood. Stable hyperthyroidism was told apart from ophthalmopathy by a model built on 13 V-J features. The model identified upcoming ophthalmopathy a median around 7.1 months ahead of onset.

Diagnosis rested on symptoms, serum thyroxine and TRAb, thyroid ultrasound, and orbital computed tomography. RNA transcripts served as the template for amplifying TCR beta CDR3 regions. HTBI primers were employed in a first-round RT-PCR of the TCR CDR3. TCRdb re-called the multiplex PCR reads with MiXCR, one entry per CDR3 protein. The repertoire holds approximately 700,000 distinct CDR3 sequences, just under 45% seen once, with about 7.7% in the top ten. The CDR3 totals 13 residues. Germline V gene data show CDR1 as LNHNV and CDR2 as YYDKDF (reference sequence). This receptor was obtained from an adult man with Graves' disease, either hyperthyroidism or ophthalmopathy (not recorded which). The J gene is TRBJ2-7, the V gene TRBV15, with D uncertain. The source material was peripheral blood or thyroid tissue (not recorded which). The CDR3 here is CASSREASYEQYF. CDR3 DNA: TGTGCCAGCAGCCGCGAAGCGTCCTACGAGCAGTACTTC.